This paragraph reports one TCR beta chain. Sequencing used immunoSEQ multiplex PCR; TCRdb keeps in-frame clones, though not all of them. The data contain 190,000 or so clones, 90% to 95% of them seen just once; the ten biggest clones take up 1.4% to 1.5%. The data are from a study of control samples from healthy donors and cancer patients. Trimming shortened V by 7 bases and J by 4 bases, and 10 bases separated the two germline ends. This CDR3 comprises 12 residues. CDR1 SQVTM and CDR2 ANQGSEA come from the germline V gene. J is TRBJ2-2 and V is TRBV29-1; D may be TRBD1 (6 bases). The receptor's source is a man aged 18 to 30 in good health. Specimen: blood. Here the CDR3 reads CSARTATGELFF. Written as DNA, the CDR3 is TGCAGCGCCCGGACAGCCACCGGGGAGCTGTTTTTT.